This T cell receptor (beta chain) came from a study of CD8 T cells in Susac syndrome. When the RNA was reverse transcribed, random hexamers were used with an input of about 0.45 to 1 ug. TCRdb fed the immunoSEQ multiplex PCR reads into MiXCR, producing one record per CDR3 protein. This table holds approximately 170,000 distinct CDR3 sequences, about 94% found once. Trimming stripped 3 bases from V and 5 bases from J, with 8 bases between. Germline V gene sequence: CDR1 SEHNR, CDR2 FQNEAQ (reference sequence). The CDR3 consists of 13 residues. This TCR was sampled from a human donor in good health. The chain links TRBV7-9 to TRBJ1-5; D is undetermined. Sequenced sample: CD4+ T cells from PBMCs. CDR3 coding DNA: TGTGCCAGCAGCTTGGCTTACGATCAGCCCCAGCATTTT. Protein sequence: CASSLAYDQPQHF.